This record looks at one TCR beta chain sequence and its context. The antigen remains undetermined. Under the ViraFEST assay, PBMC were stimulated with viral peptide pools so that antigen-specific CD4+ T cells expanded. Sequencing was performed afterwards. Following 10 days of culture, CD4+ T cells were isolated. As their vaccination, participants received two doses of either BNT162b2 or mRNA-1273. Recipients of the vaccine had no prior SARS-CoV-2 infection and negative nucleocapsid antibodies. The CDR3 has 13 residues. The V end lost 6 bases, the J end lost 10 bases, and 18 bases lay between the germline ends. The source of the sample is a study of vaccination effects on CD4 cells after COVID-19. Study in general: Post-vaccine sampling occurred a median 72 days after the second dose.

Measured with immunoSEQ multiplex PCR; TCRdb has only the in-frame clones, and not every one. The sample includes under 40,000 clones, 70% to 85% of them seen just once. General study findings and limits: Only a single clone (1 of 255 vaccine-induced clones in healthy vaccinees) cross-reacted with common cold coronaviruses.

The rearrangement uses TRBV12-3 or TRBV12-4 and TRBJ1-1; D remains unclear. The sample here was CD4+ T cells from PBMCs cultured with HCoV-NL63 spike peptides, taken after COVID-19 vaccination. The clonotype originates from a human donor who received a COVID-19 vaccine. Some clones in this sample may be carry-over from other donors' samples. CDR3 nucleotides: TGTGCCAGCAGCTCCCTACGGGGATTAGGAGCTTTCTTT. Amino acids: CASSSLRGLGAFF.